What follows is one TCR beta chain and its context. The sample belongs to a study of T cell responses to AZD1222 COVID-19 vaccine. The V gene end was trimmed by 5 bases and the J gene end by 5 bases; junction bases not matched to a gene: 7. The CDR3 runs to 14 residues. Per the germline V gene, CDR1 is KGHSH and CDR2 is LQKENI. Method: immunoSEQ multiplex PCR; TCRdb's copy keeps in-frame clones and lacks some. Of some 200,000 clones detected, 91% appear once; the ten largest clones hold 3% to 3.5%. Pooling covered second doses at about 4 or about 12 weeks. The chain is built from TRBV18 and TRBJ2-5, with 8 bases identical to TRBD2. The TCR originated in an adult who received the AZD1222 COVID-19 vaccine. The sequencing used peripheral blood, collected 28 days after the second AZD1222 dose. The CDR3 here is CASSEAGVVETQYF. The CDR3 DNA follows: TGTGCCAGCTCAGAAGCGGGAGTTGTTGAGACCCAGTACTTC. Full variable domain (outside the CDR3, taken from reference TRBV18 and TRBJ2-5): NAGVMQNPRHLVRRRGQEARLRCSPMKGHSHVYWYRQLPEEGLKFMVYLQKENIIDESGMPKERFSAEFPKEGPSILRIQQVVRGDSAAYFCASSEAGVVETQYFGPGTRLLVL.